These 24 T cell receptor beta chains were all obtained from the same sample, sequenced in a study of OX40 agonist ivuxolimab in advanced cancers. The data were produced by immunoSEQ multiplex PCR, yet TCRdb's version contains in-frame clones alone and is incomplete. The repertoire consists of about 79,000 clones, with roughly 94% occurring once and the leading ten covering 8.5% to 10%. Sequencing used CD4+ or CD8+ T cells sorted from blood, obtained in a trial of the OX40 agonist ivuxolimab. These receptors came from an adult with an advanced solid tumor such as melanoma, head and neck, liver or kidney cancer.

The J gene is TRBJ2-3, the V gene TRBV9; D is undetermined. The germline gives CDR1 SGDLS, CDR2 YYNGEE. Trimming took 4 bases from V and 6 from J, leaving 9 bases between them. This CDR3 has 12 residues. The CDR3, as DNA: TGTGCCAGCAGCTTAGGGTCGGATACGCAGTATTTT. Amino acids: CASSLGSDTQYF.

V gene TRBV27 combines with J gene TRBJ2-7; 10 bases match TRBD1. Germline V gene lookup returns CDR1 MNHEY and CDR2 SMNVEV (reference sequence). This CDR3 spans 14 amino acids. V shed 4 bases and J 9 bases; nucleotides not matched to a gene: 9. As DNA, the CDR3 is TGTGCCAGCAGTTCGGGACAGGGGACAGCAATGCAGTACTTC. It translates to CASSSGQGTAMQYF.

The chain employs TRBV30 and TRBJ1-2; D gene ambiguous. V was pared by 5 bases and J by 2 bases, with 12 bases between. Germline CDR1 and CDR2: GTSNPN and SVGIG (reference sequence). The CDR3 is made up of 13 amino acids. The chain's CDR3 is CAWGAERNYGYTF. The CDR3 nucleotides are TGTGCCTGGGGAGCCGAGAGGAACTATGGCTACACCTTC.

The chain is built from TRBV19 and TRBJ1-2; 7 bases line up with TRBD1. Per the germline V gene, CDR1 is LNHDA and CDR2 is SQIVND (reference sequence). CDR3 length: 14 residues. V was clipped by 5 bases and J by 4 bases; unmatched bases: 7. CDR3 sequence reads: CASSETGSFYGYTF. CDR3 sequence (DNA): TGTGCCAGTAGTGAGACAGGGAGCTTCTATGGCTACACCTTC.

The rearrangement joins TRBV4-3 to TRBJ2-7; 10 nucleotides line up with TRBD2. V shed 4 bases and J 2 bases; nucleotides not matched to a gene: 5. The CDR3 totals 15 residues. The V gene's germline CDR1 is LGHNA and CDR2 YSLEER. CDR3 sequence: CASSLGTSAAYEQYF. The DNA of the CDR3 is TGCGCCAGCAGCCTAGGGACTAGCGCCGCCTACGAGCAGTACTTC.

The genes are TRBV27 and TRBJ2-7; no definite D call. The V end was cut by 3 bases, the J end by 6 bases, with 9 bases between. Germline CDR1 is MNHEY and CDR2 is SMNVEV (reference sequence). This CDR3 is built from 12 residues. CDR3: CASSFYGGEQYF. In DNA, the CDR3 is TGTGCCAGCAGTTTTTATGGCGGCGAGCAGTACTTC.

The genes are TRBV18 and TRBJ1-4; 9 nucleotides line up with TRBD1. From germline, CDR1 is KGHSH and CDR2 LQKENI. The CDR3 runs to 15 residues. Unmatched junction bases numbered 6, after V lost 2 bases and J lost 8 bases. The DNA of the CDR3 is TGTGCCAGCTCACCAGAACAGGGGGCGGGAGAAAAACTGTTTTTT. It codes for CASSPEQGAGEKLFF.

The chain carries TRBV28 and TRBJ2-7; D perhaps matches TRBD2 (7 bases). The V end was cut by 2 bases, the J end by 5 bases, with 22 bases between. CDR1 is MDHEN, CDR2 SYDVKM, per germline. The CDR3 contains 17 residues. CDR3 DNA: TGTGCCAGCAGTTTAGAAATGGGGGCCACCCGGGGGGACGAGCAGTACTTC. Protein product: CASSLEMGATRGDEQYF. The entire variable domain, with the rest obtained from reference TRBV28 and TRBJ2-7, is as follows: DVKVTQSSRYLVKRTGEKVFLECVQDMDHENMFWYRQDPGLGLRLIYFSYDVKMKEKGDIPEGYSVSREKKERFSLILESASTNQTSMYLCASSLEMGATRGDEQYFGPGTRLTVT.

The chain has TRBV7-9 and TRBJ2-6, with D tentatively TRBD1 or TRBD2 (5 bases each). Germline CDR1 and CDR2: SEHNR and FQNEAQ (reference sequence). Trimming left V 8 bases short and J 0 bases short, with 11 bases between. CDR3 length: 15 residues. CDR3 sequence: CASWFGTSGANVLTF. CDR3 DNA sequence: TGTGCCAGCTGGTTCGGGACCTCTGGGGCCAACGTCCTGACTTTC.

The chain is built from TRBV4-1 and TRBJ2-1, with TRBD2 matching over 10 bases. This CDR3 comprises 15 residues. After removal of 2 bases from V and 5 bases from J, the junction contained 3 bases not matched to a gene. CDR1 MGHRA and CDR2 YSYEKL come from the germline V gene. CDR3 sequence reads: CASSQSGGANNEQFF. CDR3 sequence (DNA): TGCGCCAGCAGCCAAAGCGGGGGGGCGAACAATGAGCAGTTCTTC.

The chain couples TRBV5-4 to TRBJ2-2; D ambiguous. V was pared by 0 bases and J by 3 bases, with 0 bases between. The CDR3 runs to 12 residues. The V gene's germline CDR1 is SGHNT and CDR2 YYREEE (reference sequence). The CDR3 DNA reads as TGTGCCAGCAGCTTGGACACCGGGGAGCTGTTTTTT. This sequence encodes CASSLDTGELFF.

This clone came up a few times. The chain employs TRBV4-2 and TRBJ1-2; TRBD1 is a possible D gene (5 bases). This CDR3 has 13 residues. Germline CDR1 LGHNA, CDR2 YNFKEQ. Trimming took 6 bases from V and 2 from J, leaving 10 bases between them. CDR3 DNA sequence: TGTGCCAGCAGTTTCGACAGCAACTATGGCTACACCTTC. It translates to CASSFDSNYGYTF.

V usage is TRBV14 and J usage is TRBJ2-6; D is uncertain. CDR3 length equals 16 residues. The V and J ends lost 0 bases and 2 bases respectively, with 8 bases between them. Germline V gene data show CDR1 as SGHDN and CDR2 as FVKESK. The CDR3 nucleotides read TGTGCCAGCAGCCAAGATTTGTATCCTGGGGCCAACGTCCTGACTTTC. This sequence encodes CASSQDLYPGANVLTF.

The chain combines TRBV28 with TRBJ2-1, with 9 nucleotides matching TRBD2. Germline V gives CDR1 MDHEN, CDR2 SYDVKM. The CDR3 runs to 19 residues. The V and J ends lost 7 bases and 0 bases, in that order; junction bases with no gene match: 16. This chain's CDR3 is CASTLLTSGPQSSYNEQFF. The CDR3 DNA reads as TGTGCCAGCACTTTGTTGACTAGCGGACCCCAGAGCTCCTACAATGAGCAGTTCTTC. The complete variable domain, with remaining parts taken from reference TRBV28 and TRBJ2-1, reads DVKVTQSSRYLVKRTGEKVFLECVQDMDHENMFWYRQDPGLGLRLIYFSYDVKMKEKGDIPEGYSVSREKKERFSLILESASTNQTSMYLCASTLLTSGPQSSYNEQFFGPGTRLTVL.

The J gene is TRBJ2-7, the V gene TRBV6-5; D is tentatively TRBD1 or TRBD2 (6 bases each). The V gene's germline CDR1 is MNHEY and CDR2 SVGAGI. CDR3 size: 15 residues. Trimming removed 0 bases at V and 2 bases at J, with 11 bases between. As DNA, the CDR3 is TGTGCCAGCAGTTACTCGGAGGGGGGTCCCTACGAGCAGTACTTC. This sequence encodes CASSYSEGGPYEQYF.

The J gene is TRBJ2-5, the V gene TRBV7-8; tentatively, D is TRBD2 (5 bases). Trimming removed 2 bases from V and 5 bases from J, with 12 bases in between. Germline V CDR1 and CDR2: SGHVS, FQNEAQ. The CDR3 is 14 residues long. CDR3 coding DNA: TGTGCCAGCAGCTTAACCGGGGTAACGGAGACCCAGTACTTC. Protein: CASSLTGVTETQYF.

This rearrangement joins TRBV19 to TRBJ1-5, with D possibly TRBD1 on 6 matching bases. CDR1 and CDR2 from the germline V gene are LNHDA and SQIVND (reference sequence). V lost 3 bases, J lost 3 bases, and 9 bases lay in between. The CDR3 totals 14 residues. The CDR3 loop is CASSIGGFNQPQHF. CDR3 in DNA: TGTGCCAGTAGTATTGGGGGCTTCAATCAGCCCCAGCATTTT.

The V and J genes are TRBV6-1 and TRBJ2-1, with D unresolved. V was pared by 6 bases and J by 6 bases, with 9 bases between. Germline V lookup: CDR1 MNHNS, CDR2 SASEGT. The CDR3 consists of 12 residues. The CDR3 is CASRTVGNEQFF. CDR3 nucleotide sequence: TGTGCCAGCAGGACTGTTGGCAATGAGCAGTTCTTC.

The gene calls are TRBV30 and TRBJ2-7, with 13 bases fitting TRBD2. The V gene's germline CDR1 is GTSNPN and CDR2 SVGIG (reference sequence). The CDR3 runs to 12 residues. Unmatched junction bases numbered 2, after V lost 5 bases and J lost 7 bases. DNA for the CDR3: TGTGCCTGGGTGGGACTAGCGGGAGAGCAGTACTTC. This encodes CAWVGLAGEQYF.

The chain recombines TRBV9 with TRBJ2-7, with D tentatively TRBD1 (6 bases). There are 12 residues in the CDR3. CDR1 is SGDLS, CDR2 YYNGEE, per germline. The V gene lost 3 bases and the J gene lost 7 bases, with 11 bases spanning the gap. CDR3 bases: TGTGCCAGCAGCGGCCATACAGGGGAGCAGTACTTC. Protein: CASSGHTGEQYF.

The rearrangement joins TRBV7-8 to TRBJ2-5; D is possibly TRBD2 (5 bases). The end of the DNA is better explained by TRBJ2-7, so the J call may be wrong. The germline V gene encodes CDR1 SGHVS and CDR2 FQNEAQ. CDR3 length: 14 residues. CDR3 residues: CASSLTGLTYEQYF. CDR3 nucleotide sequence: TGTGCCAGCAGCTTAACGGGGTTGACCTACGAGCAGTACTTC.

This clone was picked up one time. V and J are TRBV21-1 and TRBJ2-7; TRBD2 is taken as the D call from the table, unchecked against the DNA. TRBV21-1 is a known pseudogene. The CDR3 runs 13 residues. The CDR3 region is CASTASGRGEQYF. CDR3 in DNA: TGTGCCAGCACGGCTAGCGGGAGGGGCGAGCAGTACTTC.

The CDR3 region has the DNA TGTGCCTGGAGTAGGGGACAAGGATCGTCACCCCTCCACTTT. Translation gives CAWSRGQGSSPLHF. The chain links TRBV30 to TRBJ1-6, with D possibly matching TRBD1 (6 bases). V lost 2 bases, J lost 10 bases, and 15 bases lay in between. This CDR3 region has 14 residues. Germline V CDR1 and CDR2: GTSNPN, SVGIG (reference sequence). The whole variable domain, remainder taken from reference TRBV30 and TRBJ1-6, is SQTIHQWPATLVQPVGSPLSLECTVEGTSNPNLYWYRQAAGRGLQLLFYSVGIGQISSEVPQNLSASRPQDRQFILSSKKLLLSDSGFYLCAWSRGQGSSPLHFGNGTRLTVT.

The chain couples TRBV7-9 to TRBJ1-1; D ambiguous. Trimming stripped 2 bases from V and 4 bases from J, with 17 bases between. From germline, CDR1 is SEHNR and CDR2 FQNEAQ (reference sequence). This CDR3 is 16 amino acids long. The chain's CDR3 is CASSLISGGAGTEAFF. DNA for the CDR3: TGTGCCAGCAGCTTAATCTCTGGTGGCGCGGGCACTGAAGCTTTCTTT.